One and the same sample provided the 21 T cell receptor beta chains below, sequenced in a study of control samples from healthy donors and cancer patients. TCRdb keeps only in-frame clones here, not all; method: immunoSEQ multiplex PCR. The sample lists roughly 130,000 clones; approximately 92% were seen once. The sample was blood. These receptors originate from a young man in good health.

The chain joins TRBV7-3 to TRBJ2-1; D call uncertain. Trimming took off 1 base at V and 5 bases at J, with 9 bases between the two ends. Germline V gene lookup returns CDR1 SGHTA and CDR2 FQGTGA. The CDR3 has 14 amino acids. For the CDR3, the DNA is TGTGCCAGCAGCTTAAATGGACCGAACAATGAGCAGTTCTTC. Protein: CASSLNGPNNEQFF. The whole variable domain, remainder taken from reference TRBV7-3 and TRBJ2-1, is GAGVSQTPSNKVTEKGKYVELRCDPISGHTALYWYRQSLGQGPEFLIYFQGTGAADDSGLPNDRFFAVRPEGSVSTLKIQRTERGDSAVYLCASSLNGPNNEQFFGPGTRLTVL.

J is TRBJ1-1 and V is TRBV7-8; possible D gene TRBD1, 6 bases. Germline V lookup: CDR1 SGHVS, CDR2 FQNEAQ. Trimming left V 5 bases short and J 1 base short, with 17 bases between. There are 16 residues in the CDR3. CDR3 loop: CASSQGSQGPNTEAFF. CDR3 nucleotide sequence: TGTGCCAGCAGCCAGGGGTCTCAGGGCCCGAACACTGAAGCTTTCTTT. Complete variable domain (other parts from reference TRBV7-8 and TRBJ1-1): GAGVSQSPRYKVAKRGQDVALRCDPISGHVSLFWYQQALGQGPEFLTYFQNEAQLDKSGLPSDRFFAERPEGSVSTLKIQRTQQEDSAVYLCASSQGSQGPNTEAFFGQGTRLTVV.

The chain carries TRBV6-6 and TRBJ2-1, with 12 bases aligning to TRBD2. This CDR3 has 15 residues. Losses at the gene ends were 7 bases for V and 2 bases for J; bases not matched to a gene: 3. Germline V lookup: CDR1 MNHNY, CDR2 SVGAGI (reference sequence). CDR3 protein: CASTSGRGTYNEQFF. CDR3 DNA sequence: TGTGCCAGCACTAGCGGGAGGGGCACCTACAATGAGCAGTTCTTC.

V is TRBV5-1 and J is TRBJ1-1; maybe TRBD1 (5 bases). Germline-derived CDR1 and CDR2 are SGHRS and YFSETQ. Trimming shortened V by 1 base and J by 1 base, and 11 bases separated the two germline ends. The CDR3 covers 15 residues. The CDR3, as DNA: TGCGCCAGCAGCTTGAAGGGCCAGGGGAACACTGAAGCTTTCTTT. Translating it yields CASSLKGQGNTEAFF.

The chain employs TRBV3-1 (or the pseudogene TRBV3-2) and TRBJ2-7; no clear D gene. This CDR3 region has 13 residues. Germline V gene sequence: CDR1 LGHDT, CDR2 YNNKEL (reference sequence). V lost 3 bases and J 0 bases, leaving 6 bases between the germline ends. The CDR3: CASSHRVSYEQYF. CDR3 in DNA: TGTGCCAGCAGCCACCGCGTCTCCTACGAGCAGTACTTC.

This rearrangement joins TRBV10-2 to TRBJ2-7; D assignment may be TRBD1 or TRBD2 (7 bases each). V was pared by 5 bases and J by 4 bases, with 15 bases between. There are 14 residues in the CDR3. Germline V CDR1 and CDR2: WSHSY, SAAADI. The CDR3 nucleotides are TGCGCCAGCAGTCAGGGGGGGGTAGGGTACGAGCAGTACTTC. It codes for CASSQGGVGYEQYF.

The chain employs TRBV5-4 and TRBJ2-3, with 14 bases fitting TRBD2. Germline V gene lookup returns CDR1 SGHNT and CDR2 YYREEE (reference sequence). The CDR3 totals 17 residues. The ends lost 5 bases at V and 1 base at J; junction bases unmatched: 6. CDR3 DNA sequence: TGTGCCAGCAGGGGGACTAGCGGGGGAATTGGCACAGATACGCAGTATTTT. Translating gives CASRGTSGGIGTDTQYF.

This clone was detected only once. V is TRBV7-3 and J is TRBJ1-1; tentative D call: TRBD1 (5 bases). The CDR3 runs 14 residues. Germline V gene lookup returns CDR1 SGHTA and CDR2 FQGTGA. Trimming shortened V by 5 bases and J by 2 bases, and 12 bases separated the two germline ends. CDR3 sequence reads: CASSATQGNTEAFF. The CDR3 nucleotides read TGTGCCAGCAGCGCCACCCAGGGAAACACTGAAGCTTTCTTT.

The chain has TRBV18 and TRBJ2-1; D possibly corresponds to TRBD1 (6 bases). This CDR3 is 14 amino acids long. Germline V gene data show CDR1 as KGHSH and CDR2 as LQKENI. The V gene lost 5 bases and the J gene lost 9 bases, with 17 bases spanning the gap. The chain's CDR3 is CASSSGQLNIEQFF. The DNA for the CDR3 is TGTGCCAGCTCATCCGGACAGCTAAACATTGAGCAGTTCTTC.

The V call is TRBV25-1, the J call TRBJ1-3; a possible D gene is TRBD1 (6 bases). The CDR3 has 17 residues. The V and J ends lost 6 bases and 4 bases respectively, with 22 bases between them. Germline V lookup: CDR1 MGHDK, CDR2 SYGVNS. In nucleotides, the CDR3 is TGTGCCAGCAGGATAATTCCGGGGACAAAAGACGGAAACACCATATATTTT. Translating it yields CASRIIPGTKDGNTIYF.

The CDR3 protein is CASSVDGDYVEAFF. As DNA, the CDR3 is TGTGCCAGCAGCGTAGATGGGGATTATGTTGAAGCTTTCTTT. The J gene is TRBJ1-1, the V gene TRBV9; D uncertain. Trimming shortened V by 0 bases and J by 7 bases, and 13 bases separated the two germline ends. The CDR3 covers 14 residues. Germline lookup yields CDR1 SGDLS and CDR2 YYNGEE. The variable domain in full, with the rest retrieved from reference TRBV9 and TRBJ1-1, is DSGVTQTPKHLITATGQRVTLRCSPRSGDLSVYWYQQSLDQGLQFLIQYYNGEERAKGNILERFSAQQFPDLHSELNLSSLELGDSALYFCASSVDGDYVEAFFGQGTRLTVV.

The chain has TRBV7-6 and TRBJ1-4; weak D call: TRBD1 (5 bases). V was shortened by 4 bases and J by 0 bases, with 21 bases between the two germline ends. The CDR3 loop spans 19 amino acids. Germline V gene sequence: CDR1 SGHVS, CDR2 FNYEAQ. CDR3 sequence reads: CASSYLGRGEVATNEKLFF. The CDR3 DNA follows: TGTGCCAGCAGCTATCTCGGGAGAGGGGAGGTTGCAACTAATGAAAAACTGTTTTTT.

The chain uses TRBV5-1 and TRBJ2-7, with a possible D match to TRBD1 (6 bases). Per germline, CDR1 SGHRS and CDR2 YFSETQ. V shed 0 bases and J shed 1 base, with 11 bases lying between them. The CDR3 runs 15 residues. The CDR3: CASSLAGAASYEQYF. CDR3 sequence (DNA): TGCGCCAGCAGCTTGGCAGGGGCAGCGTCCTACGAGCAGTACTTC.

The rearrangement joins TRBV6-6 to TRBJ2-6; 7 nucleotides match TRBD1. The CDR3 length is 17 residues. Germline V gene data show CDR1 as MNHNY and CDR2 as SVGAGI (reference sequence). The V gene end was trimmed by 10 bases and the J gene end by 0 bases; junction bases not matched to a gene: 12. The chain's CDR3 is CATRRGGAASGANVLTF. The CDR3 DNA sequence: TGTGCCACCAGACGAGGGGGCGCGGCCTCTGGGGCCAACGTCCTGACTTTC.

Only one count was recorded for this clone. V and J are TRBV14 and TRBJ2-3; weak D call: TRBD1 (5 bases). The V and J ends lost 4 bases and 4 bases respectively, with 12 bases between them. CDR3 length: 14 residues. Per the germline V gene, CDR1 is SGHDN and CDR2 is FVKESK. CDR3 DNA sequence: TGTGCCAGCAGCCCTCAGGGCAGGGCAGATACGCAGTATTTT. Translated: CASSPQGRADTQYF.

This sequence joins TRBV30 and TRBJ1-2; D not certain. V gave up 2 bases and J gave up 0 bases, with 4 bases separating them. The CDR3 runs to 12 residues. The germline V gene encodes CDR1 GTSNPN and CDR2 SVGIG (reference sequence). The CDR3 DNA follows: TGTGCCTGGAGTTCGGCTAACTATGGCTACACCTTC. Translating gives CAWSSANYGYTF. Filled out from reference TRBV30 and TRBJ1-2, the complete variable domain reads SQTIHQWPATLVQPVGSPLSLECTVEGTSNPNLYWYRQAAGRGLQLLFYSVGIGQISSEVPQNLSASRPQDRQFILSSKKLLLSDSGFYLCAWSSANYGYTFGSGTRLTVV.

The rearrangement uses TRBV3-1 (or the pseudogene TRBV3-2) and TRBJ2-1; D is perhaps TRBD1 (5 bases). Germline V gives CDR1 LGHDT, CDR2 YNNKEL (reference sequence). Deletions cut 1 base from V and 8 bases from J, with 12 bases between. The CDR3 covers 14 residues. CDR3 DNA: TGTGCCAGCAGCCAAGTCACAGGACGGGATGAGCAGTTCTTC. Its protein product is CASSQVTGRDEQFF.

V is TRBV7-9 and J is TRBJ1-1; D may be TRBD1 (6 bases). V lost 2 bases and J lost 2, with 9 bases in between. Germline V gene data show CDR1 as SEHNR and CDR2 as FQNEAQ (reference sequence). The CDR3 consists of 14 residues. The CDR3 nucleotides are TGTGCCAGCAGCTTAAGGGGGACTAACACTGAAGCTTTCTTT. Protein product: CASSLRGTNTEAFF.

The chain links TRBV7-9 to TRBJ2-1; D is ambiguous. Germline lookup yields CDR1 SEHNR and CDR2 FQNEAQ (reference sequence). This CDR3 contains 12 residues. Deletions cut 5 bases from V and 8 bases from J, with 10 bases between. The CDR3 DNA reads TGTGCCAGCAGCGAGAGTCATTATGAGCAGTTCTTC. Protein product: CASSESHYEQFF.

The rearrangement links TRBV7-6 to TRBJ1-2, with D perhaps matching TRBD1 (5 bases). V dropped 1 base and J dropped 4 bases, with 16 bases sitting between them. Germline CDR1 reads SGHVS; CDR2 reads FNYEAQ. The CDR3 contains 16 residues. CDR3 sequence: CASSLDAGGDAYGYTF. Written as DNA, the CDR3 is TGTGCCAGCAGCTTAGACGCAGGAGGGGATGCCTATGGCTACACCTTC.

This clone was seen only once. The V and J genes are TRBV5-1 and TRBJ1-1; D gene unclear. The CDR3 runs 16 residues. V lost 0 bases and J lost 1, with 13 bases in between. Germline V gives CDR1 SGHRS, CDR2 YFSETQ. The CDR3 protein is CASSLVFNDGNTEAFF. DNA for the CDR3: TGCGCCAGCAGCTTGGTTTTCAACGACGGGAACACTGAAGCTTTCTTT.